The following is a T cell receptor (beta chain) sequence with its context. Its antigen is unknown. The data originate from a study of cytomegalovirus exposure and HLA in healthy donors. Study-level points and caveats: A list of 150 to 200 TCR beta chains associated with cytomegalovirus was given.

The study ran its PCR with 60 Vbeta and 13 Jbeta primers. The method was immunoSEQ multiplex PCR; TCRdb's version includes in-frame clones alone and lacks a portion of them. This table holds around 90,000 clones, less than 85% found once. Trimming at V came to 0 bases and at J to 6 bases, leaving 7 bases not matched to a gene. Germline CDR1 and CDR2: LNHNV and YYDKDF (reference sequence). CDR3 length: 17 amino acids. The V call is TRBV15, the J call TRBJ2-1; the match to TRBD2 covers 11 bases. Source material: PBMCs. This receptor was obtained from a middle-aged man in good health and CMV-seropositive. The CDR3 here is CATSRDRLAGRGNEQFF. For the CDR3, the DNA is TGTGCCACCAGCAGAGATCGACTAGCGGGAAGGGGCAATGAGCAGTTCTTC.